Following are 12 T cell receptor beta chains from one sample sequenced in a study of OX40 agonist ivuxolimab in advanced cancers. Sequenced by immunoSEQ multiplex PCR; TCRdb stores in-frame clones only, minus some. The sample records about 50,000 clones, around 90% being singletons. This material consisted of CD4+ or CD8+ T cells sorted from blood, taken in a trial of the OX40 agonist ivuxolimab. These receptors came from an adult with an advanced solid tumor such as melanoma, head and neck, liver or kidney cancer.

The V call is TRBV4-1, the J call TRBJ1-4, with 7 bases identical to TRBD1. CDR1 is MGHRA and CDR2 is YSYEKL in the germline V gene. The CDR3 length is 17 residues. Trimming at V came to 4 bases and at J to 5 bases, leaving 13 bases not matched to a gene. The CDR3 spells CASSPAPHGTVNEKLFF. CDR3 sequence (DNA): TGCGCCAGCAGCCCCGCCCCCCACGGGACAGTGAATGAAAAACTGTTTTTT.

The rearrangement links TRBV6-6 to TRBJ2-2; TRBD1 might be the D (5 bases). This CDR3 comprises 15 residues. Germline V gives CDR1 MNHNY, CDR2 SVGAGI (reference sequence). The V and J ends lost 5 bases and 4 bases respectively, with 14 bases between them. CDR3 region: CASSVPGSGTGELFF. In nucleotides, the CDR3 is TGTGCCAGCAGTGTACCAGGGTCGGGCACCGGGGAGCTGTTTTTT.

This chain links TRBV2 with TRBJ2-7; D uncertain. The CDR3 consists of 10 residues. The germline V gene encodes CDR1 SNHLY and CDR2 FYNNEI. The germline V and J ends were trimmed by 6 bases and 4 bases, with 4 bases remaining between them. This chain's CDR3 is CASSTYEQYF. The CDR3 bases are TGTGCCAGCAGCACATACGAGCAGTACTTC. Using reference TRBV2 and TRBJ2-7 for the parts outside the CDR3, the full variable domain is EPEVTQTPSHQVTQMGQEVILRCVPISNHLYFYWYRQILGQKVEFLVSFYNNEISEKSEIFDDQFSVERPDGSNFTLKIRSTKLEDSAMYFCASSTYEQYFGPGTRLTVT.

The rearrangement joins TRBV2 to TRBJ1-2, with a possible D match to TRBD1 (5 bases). Between the trimmed V and J ends, which lost 6 bases and 4 bases, there was a span of 12 bases. The CDR3 extends over 13 amino acids. Germline CDR1 reads SNHLY; CDR2 reads FYNNEI. The CDR3 sequence is CASRGEGFYGYTF. The CDR3 nucleotides are TGTGCCAGCAGGGGCGAGGGGTTCTATGGCTACACCTTC.

The chain links TRBV10-3 to TRBJ1-6, with D unclear. CDR1 and CDR2 (germline): ENHRY, SYGVKD. This CDR3 is built from 13 residues. With 0 bases removed from V and 15 bases from J, the gap between germline ends came to 12 bases. For the CDR3, the DNA is TGTGCCATCAGTGAGTCCGTCCACATATACCTCCACTTT. Encoded protein: CAISESVHIYLHF.

The chain links TRBV7-9 to TRBJ1-3; unclear D gene. CDR1 is SEHNR, CDR2 FQNEAQ, per germline (reference sequence). Trimming took off 5 bases at V and 4 bases at J, with 6 bases between the two ends. CDR3 length: 12 amino acids. CDR3 DNA sequence: TGTGCCAGCAGCGATCAGGGAAACACCATATATTTT. Translation gives CASSDQGNTIYF.

In its sample, this clone was seen once. The chain recombines TRBV18 with TRBJ1-3, with a possible D match to TRBD1 (5 bases). This CDR3 spans 16 amino acids. V lost 2 bases and J lost 1, with 12 bases in between. Germline-derived CDR1 and CDR2 are KGHSH and LQKENI. Here the CDR3 reads CASSPGPGRSGNTIYF. CDR3 nucleotide sequence: TGTGCCAGCTCACCAGGCCCGGGACGGTCTGGAAACACCATATATTTT. The whole variable domain, remainder taken from reference TRBV18 and TRBJ1-3, is NAGVMQNPRHLVRRRGQEARLRCSPMKGHSHVYWYRQLPEEGLKFMVYLQKENIIDESGMPKERFSAEFPKEGPSILRIQQVVRGDSAAYFCASSPGPGRSGNTIYFGEGSWLTVV.

The chain uses TRBV7-3 and TRBJ2-2, with 12 nucleotides matching TRBD2. Trimming removed 3 bases from V and 3 bases from J; junction bases left unmatched: 2. CDR3 length: 16 amino acids. The germline CDR1 and CDR2 sequences are SGHTA and FQGTGA. CDR3 in DNA: TGTGCCAGCAGCTTCCTAGCGGGAGGGGACACCGGGGAGCTGTTTTTT. This sequence encodes CASSFLAGGDTGELFF.

The chain couples TRBV29-1 to TRBJ1-2; D not resolved. Germline CDR1 reads SQVTM; CDR2 reads ANQGSEA. The CDR3 has 12 amino acids. V was pared by 4 bases and J by 5 bases, with 11 bases between. As DNA, the CDR3 is TGCAGCGTTGGGCAGGCCGGTTATGGCTACACCTTC. It codes for CSVGQAGYGYTF.

The rearrangement uses TRBV6-1 and TRBJ1-5; 7 bases agree with TRBD1. CDR1 and CDR2 from the germline V gene are MNHNS and SASEGT. This CDR3 comprises 13 residues. With 9 bases clipped from V and 8 bases from J, the junction kept 10 bases outside the gene matches. The CDR3 loop is CASGTARDEPQHF. The CDR3 DNA is TGTGCCAGTGGGACAGCCCGGGACGAGCCCCAGCATTTT.

The chain's CDR3 is CASTPLPGRRNTGELFF. CDR3 sequence (DNA): TGTGCCAGCACCCCACTTCCAGGGCGACGGAACACCGGGGAGCTGTTTTTT. V gene TRBV18 combines with J gene TRBJ2-2; a possible D gene is TRBD1 (5 bases). This CDR3 has 17 residues. Trimming removed 8 bases from V and 1 base from J, with 20 bases in between. CDR1 KGHSH and CDR2 LQKENI come from the germline V gene.

This chain connects TRBV5-8 to TRBJ2-7, with 9 nucleotides matching TRBD1. Germline values: CDR1 SGHTS, CDR2 YDEGEE. The CDR3 totals 15 residues. Trimming at V came to 2 bases and at J to 3 bases, leaving 6 bases not matched to a gene. The DNA of the CDR3 is TGTGCCAGCAGCTTCGCCGGGACAGGGATCTACGAGCAGTACTTC. It translates to CASSFAGTGIYEQYF. Variable domain in full (rest from reference TRBV5-8 and TRBJ2-7): EAGVTQSPTHLIKTRGQQATLRCSPISGHTSVYWYQQALGLGLQFLLWYDEGEERNRGNFPPRFSGRQFPNYSSELNVNALELEDSALYLCASSFAGTGIYEQYFGPGTRLTVT.